What follows is one T cell receptor (beta chain) and its context. Its target is not known. These data belong to a study of shared clonotypes between healthy human individuals. Methods used by the authors: Junction-only immunoSEQ sequences carried no quality scores, so filtering differed. The data were produced by immunoSEQ multiplex PCR, yet TCRdb's version contains in-frame clones alone and is incomplete. V, J and clone size were drawn from that table, and D and trimming were deduced from the DNA. The sample has about 600,000 clones, about 98% seen once. Notes on the study in general: It was the non-shared clonotypes that had lower generation probabilities than clonotypes shared by all four donors.

CD8 cells classed as naive were CD45RO-negative and positively selected for CCR7, excluding terminally differentiated effector memory CD45RA+ cells. Donors were healthy HIV-negative adults without recent acute infections or vaccinations. This CDR3 spans 16 amino acids. Looked up from germline, CDR1 is SQVTM and CDR2 is ANQGSEA. V dropped 5 bases and J dropped 3; count of bases not matched to a gene: 16. Sequences were obtained from naive CD8+ T cells sorted from blood. The gene calls are TRBV29-1 and TRBJ2-7; 7 nucleotides line up with TRBD1. The origin of this receptor is a man younger than 45 in good health. The DNA for the CDR3 is TGCAGCGTTAAGATATTTGCCCGGGACAGAAGCTACGAGCAGTACTTC. Its protein is CSVKIFARDRSYEQYF.